The clone carrying this T cell receptor beta chain was seen repeatedly, ten times or more. A single record per CDR3 protein comes from TCRdb applying MiXCR to the 5' RACE reads. The data contain tens of thousands of distinct CDR3 sequences, approximately 12% of them singletons. The sample belongs to a study of spatial heterogeneity in lung cancer. Time point given: sample taken at primary tumor resection. Sequencing of whole RNA from tumor, nontumor lung or frozen PBMC involved no sorting. This CDR3 region has 14 residues. Unmatched junction bases numbered 6, after V lost 6 bases and J lost 4 bases. The V gene's germline CDR1 is DFQATT and CDR2 SNEGSKA (reference sequence).

V gene TRBV20-1 combines with J gene TRBJ2-3; 11 bases match TRBD2. The clonotype originates from a male donor with early-stage non-small cell lung cancer. This sample comprised PBMCs, obtained at surgery. CDR3 DNA: TGCAGTGCCCCGGGACTAGCGGAAGCAGATACGCAGTATTTT. Amino acid sequence: CSAPGLAEADTQYF.